The clone carrying this T cell receptor (beta chain) has at least ten counts. The data originate from a study of tumor and adjacent non-tumor tissue in lung cancer. Germline V gene data show CDR1 as MNHEY and CDR2 as SVGAGI. The V gene lost 6 bases and the J gene lost 6 bases, with 14 bases spanning the gap. The CDR3 is made up of 13 amino acids. The library came from three nested PCR rounds adapted from ARM-PCR protocols. TCRdb independently ran MiXCR on the multiplex PCR reads; one entry per CDR3 protein. This table holds approximately 86,000 distinct CDR3 sequences, over 55% found once. No cell sorting was done before RNA was extracted from the tissue.

This receptor was identified in a woman aged 35 to 49 with non-small cell lung cancer. The rearrangement uses TRBV6-5 and TRBJ1-1; D unclear. Sequencing used lung tumor tissue. The CDR3 nucleotides read TGTGCCAGCAGGCAAGGGAGAAGGGCTGAAGCTTTCTTT. Protein sequence: CASRQGRRAEAFF.